The T cell receptor beta chain described here comes from a study of blood T cell repertoires in COVID-19. With 2 bases clipped from V and 4 bases from J, the junction kept 7 bases outside the gene matches. Germline-derived CDR1 and CDR2 are SGHNT and YYREEE (reference sequence). This CDR3 contains 15 residues. In the source study's methods: Reference gene primer amplification yielded estimated nucleated cell counts. Some clones are missing from TCRdb's copy, which holds only in-frame ones; the method was immunoSEQ multiplex PCR. That table is the source of V, J and clone size, and D and trimming were worked out from the DNA. The data hold fewer than 500,000 clones, with about nine tenths observed a single time.

The chain recombines TRBV5-4 with TRBJ1-2, with TRBD1 matching over 8 bases. This receptor was obtained from a young woman with active or convalescent COVID-19. Sequencing was carried out using peripheral blood. The CDR3 DNA reads as TGTGCCAGCAGCTTCCCCGGGACAGGCATCTATGGCTACACCTTC. It encodes CASSFPGTGIYGYTF.